The entry below gives a single TCR beta chain sequence along with its context. The specificity of this receptor is unknown. No much larger clone is present one base from it, and per-base qualities are unavailable. Using the deep immunoSEQ assay, TCR CDR3 regions were amplified from genomic DNA by multiplex PCR. Extracted genomic DNA from each cell subset was spread evenly across all wells of several immunoSEQ 96-well plates, with each plate serving as a replicate. For sorted subsets, approximately 190 ng genomic DNA, equal to about 30,000 T cell genomes, was loaded into each replicate PCR. Purified libraries were measured with a Qubit 3.0 fluorometer, size-checked on a Bioanalyzer 2100, and measured again with the KAPA Library Quantification kit. A separate single-read 150-cycle Illumina NextSeq 550 flow cell was used to sequence each immunoSEQ 96-well plate. Per the authors' processing: The immunoSEQ output contained only junctional sequences without quality scores, so filtering could not match that applied to full-length reads. Sequences were annotated with PyIR, a Python wrapper for IgBLAST v1.9, using IMGT germline references to assign V/J genes and CDR3. Reads with weak V/J assignments (E-value above 1e-6), missing CDR3, stop codons, out-of-frame junctions, or ambiguous translated residues were removed. V3J clonotypes were defined by identical inferred V gene, J gene, and CDR3 amino acid sequence. Percentage overlap between repertoires was calculated by dividing the number of shared unique clonotypes by the size of the smaller repertoire. Repertoire richness was assessed with RTK rarefaction, the Chao1 estimator, and Recon v2.1 estimates of unobserved clonotypes. Generation probabilities were computed with OLGA for all TCRbeta clonotypes obtained by the gDNA method from a handful of donors. TCRdb provides this immuneACCESS table in a form limited to in-frame rearrangements. Some clones are lacking; in checked studies, under half of them reflect an unresolved V gene, and why the rest are absent is not known. V, J and clone size are taken as reported in that table, and D and trimming were inferred from the DNA itself. The table for this sample lists about 1,500,000 clones; around 95% of them were counted only once. The ten top clones hold roughly 1.2% of the sample.

The donors were healthy, HIV-negative adults with no recently reported acute infections or vaccinations. Every donor was a Caucasian adult living in Nashville, Tennessee, USA. CD4+ T cells were enriched through magnetic negative selection, after which naive cells were positively selected on CD45RA and the remaining negative fraction served as the memory subset. After blood collection by leukapheresis, PBMCs were isolated using Ficoll-Histopaque density gradient centrifugation and then cryopreserved in the vapor phase of liquid nitrogen. Analytical flow cytometry was used to check the purity and quantity of each magnetically sorted T cell population. Genomic DNA was isolated from each sorted fraction and quantified by UV absorbance on a Nanodrop 2000c. The data derive from a study of shared clonotypes between healthy human individuals (dated by TCRdb to 2020 to 2022). Concerning the study at large: A few men and two women, aged 18 to 49 years, made up the cohort. Per donor, three plates each were used for CD4 naive and CD4 memory, two for CD8 naive, and one for CD8 memory. To estimate repertoire size and how much clonotypes are shared between individuals, the study performed deep sequencing of blood TCR repertoires from roughly five healthy adults. Libraries were prepared and TCR repertoires were sequenced by different laboratories using diverse techniques, in order to increase sequencing depth and limit assay-specific biases. Between about 0.94 and 8.9 billion PBMCs per donor were obtained by leukapheresis. Findings and caveats that apply to the study as a whole: Compared with non-shared clonotypes, clonotypes shared by all four sorted-subset donors had higher generation probabilities. Incomplete sequencing was indicated by rarefaction of sorted-subset datasets, despite the large sequencing depth. Because the study included a small number of donors, the genetic and exposure-history diversity represented was limited. Only blood was sampled, and tissue TCR repertoires likely differ from those in blood. When several donors were compared, the shared fraction of clonotypes was around 4.6% for naive CD4, approximately 3.3% for naive CD8, 2% to 2.5% for memory CD4, and 0.4% for memory CD8. Naive subsets generally had larger estimated clonotype richness than memory subsets did. Pairwise subsampling indicated that sequencing depth was expected to affect the degree of clonotype sharing among donors.

Sequenced input: naive CD4+ T cells sorted from blood. Sample cell subset or site, as interpreted from the label and publication: CD45RA+ positively selected. This receptor was obtained from a man aged 25-40 years in good health.

DNA sequence: TGTGCCAGCAGCCCTAGGTACAATGAGCAGTTCTTC. It translates as CASSPRYNEQFF. Recombination connected TRBV27 to TRBJ2-1; the D gene identity is not certain. CDR3 length: 12 amino acids, cysteine to phenylalanine. The read is trimmed to its CDR3 DNA, 36 bases read in frame from base 1. Via the germline V gene (reference sequence), CDR1 is MNHEY and CDR2 SMNVEV. The trim is 6 bases for V and 4 bases for J, with a gap of 7 bases between the germline ends.